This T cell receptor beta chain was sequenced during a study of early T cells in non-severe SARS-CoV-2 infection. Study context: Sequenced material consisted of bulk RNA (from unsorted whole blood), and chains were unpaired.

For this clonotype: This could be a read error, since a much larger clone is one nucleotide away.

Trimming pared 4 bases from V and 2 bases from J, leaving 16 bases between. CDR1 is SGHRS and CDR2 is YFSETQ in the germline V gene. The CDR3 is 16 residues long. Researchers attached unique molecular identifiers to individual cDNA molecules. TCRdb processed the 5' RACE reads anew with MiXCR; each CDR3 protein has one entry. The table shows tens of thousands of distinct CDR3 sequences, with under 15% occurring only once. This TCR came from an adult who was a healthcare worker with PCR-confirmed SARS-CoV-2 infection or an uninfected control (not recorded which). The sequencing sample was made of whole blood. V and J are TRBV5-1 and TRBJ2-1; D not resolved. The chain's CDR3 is CASSPDRVRPYNEQFF. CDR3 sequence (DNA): TGCGCCAGCAGCCCTGACCGCGTACGACCCTACAATGAGCAGTTCTTC. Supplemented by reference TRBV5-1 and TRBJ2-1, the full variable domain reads KAGVTQTPRYLIKTRGQQVTLSCSPISGHRSVSWYQQTPGQGLQFLFEYFSETQRNKGNFPGRFSGRQFSNSRSEMNVSTLELGDSALYLCASSPDRVRPYNEQFFGPGTRLTVL.